This entry lists 12 T cell receptor beta chains sequenced from one sample in a study of Ad26.COV2.S vaccination and SARS-CoV-2 variants. TCRdb keeps only in-frame clones here, not all; method: immunoSEQ multiplex PCR. Altogether fewer than 400,000 clones are present, roughly 86% being singletons, with the ten largest covering 1.9%. This sample's treatment: around 19 received Ad26.COV2.S at low or high dose, single or two shots; about 5 received placebo; per-sample allocation not given. The samples were gathered on day 63 after the first injection of vaccine or placebo. Sequenced here: peripheral blood, sampled in a trial of Ad26.COV2.S vaccine versus placebo. These receptors all come from a person aged 18-60 years who received the Ad26.COV2.S COVID-19 vaccine or a placebo.

This chain joins TRBV5-1 and TRBJ2-1; 9 bases align to TRBD1. The germline V gene has CDR1 SGHRS and CDR2 YFSETQ. This CDR3 has 13 amino acids. V lost 4 bases and J lost 9; bases outside the gene matches: 5. In nucleotides, the CDR3 is TGCGCCAGCAGCGCTACAGGGGGCCCTGAGCAGTTCTTC. Protein product: CASSATGGPEQFF.

This chain joins TRBV7-3 and TRBJ2-5; TRBD1 aligns across 9 bases. The CDR3 sequence is 15 residues long. J was trimmed by 3 bases and V by 4 bases; bases with no gene match: 6. CDR1 is SGHTA and CDR2 is FQGTGA in the germline V gene. The CDR3, as DNA: TGTGCCAGCAGCTCGGACAGGGGCAGGGAAGAGACCCAGTACTTC. It codes for CASSSDRGREETQYF.

This clone has only one observation. The chain carries TRBV27 and TRBJ2-5, with unresolved D. Germline CDR1 MNHEY, CDR2 SMNVEV (reference sequence). V was pared by 7 bases and J by 1 base, with 16 bases between. CDR3 length: 15 residues. CDR3 sequence reads: CASTRTGYPQETQYF. The CDR3 DNA is TGTGCCAGCACCCGAACCGGCTATCCCCAAGAGACCCAGTACTTC.

The V call is TRBV7-2, the J call TRBJ1-6; TRBD1 might be the D (5 bases). From germline, CDR1 is SGHTA and CDR2 FQGNSA. Trimming removed 10 bases from V and 10 bases from J, with 14 bases in between. This CDR3 is 12 amino acids long. CDR3 amino acids: CAIPGGNSPLHF. The CDR3 nucleotides read TGTGCCATCCCGGGGGGTAACTCACCCCTCCACTTT.

The gene calls are TRBV5-1 and TRBJ2-1; perhaps TRBD1 as D (5 bases). The CDR3 runs 17 residues. V gave up 3 bases and J gave up 4 bases, with 20 bases separating them. Germline V CDR1 and CDR2: SGHRS, YFSETQ. CDR3 region: CASSWDGRVGQYNEQFF. DNA of the CDR3: TGCGCCAGCAGCTGGGATGGCCGGGTGGGGCAATACAATGAGCAGTTCTTC.

This chain connects TRBV4-3 to TRBJ1-5; no clear D. V lost 0 bases and J 5 bases, leaving 2 bases between the germline ends. CDR3 length equals 12 residues. Germline V CDR1 and CDR2: LGHNA, YSLEER. This CDR3 is CASSQDHQPQHF. The DNA for the CDR3 is TGCGCCAGCAGCCAAGATCATCAGCCCCAGCATTTT.

The gene calls are TRBV7-2 and TRBJ1-1; TRBD1 matches 11 bases. Per germline, CDR1 SGHTA and CDR2 FQGNSA. Unmatched junction bases numbered 10, after V lost 4 bases and J lost 3 bases. The CDR3 covers 17 residues. CDR3: CASSSGQGAILDTEAFF. The DNA for the CDR3 is TGTGCCAGCAGCTCCGGACAGGGGGCGATCCTGGACACTGAAGCTTTCTTT. The variable domain in full, completed from reference TRBV7-2 and TRBJ1-1, reads GAGVSQSPSNKVTEKGKDVELRCDPISGHTALYWYRQSLGQGLEFLIYFQGNSAPDKSGLPSDRFSAERTGGSVSTLTIQRTQQEDSAVYLCASSSGQGAILDTEAFFGQGTRLTVV.

The V gene is TRBV29-1, the J gene TRBJ1-2; 9 bases are a match to TRBD1. The CDR3 length is 15 residues. V lost 2 bases, J lost 8 bases, and 12 bases stayed unmatched. Per the germline V gene, CDR1 is SQVTM and CDR2 is ANQGSEA. CDR3 DNA sequence: TGCAGCGTTGAATCGGCGGGACAGGGAATATTGGGCTACACCTTC. This gives the protein CSVESAGQGILGYTF.

The genes are TRBV9 and TRBJ1-2; D is ambiguous. The germline gives CDR1 SGDLS, CDR2 YYNGEE. The germline V and J ends were trimmed by 0 bases and 7 bases, with 13 bases remaining between them. The CDR3 extends over 14 amino acids. CDR3 DNA sequence: TGTGCCAGCAGCGTAGCAGCCACGGGTAGTGGCTACACCTTC. Its protein is CASSVAATGSGYTF. Looking up the rest from reference TRBV9 and TRBJ1-2 gives the full variable domain: DSGVTQTPKHLITATGQRVTLRCSPRSGDLSVYWYQQSLDQGLQFLIQYYNGEERAKGNILERFSAQQFPDLHSELNLSSLELGDSALYFCASSVAATGSGYTFGSGTRLTVV.

The chain is built from TRBV11-2 and TRBJ1-6, with a possible D match to TRBD1 (6 bases). V lost 2 bases and J lost 7, with 15 bases in between. Germline V gene lookup returns CDR1 SGHAT and CDR2 FQNNGV. The CDR3 totals 16 residues. CDR3 residues: CASSLTQQGGNSPLHF. CDR3 nucleotide sequence: TGTGCCAGCAGCTTAACCCAACAGGGTGGCAATTCACCCCTCCACTTT. The full variable domain, with the rest looked up from reference TRBV11-2 and TRBJ1-6, is EAGVAQSPRYKIIEKRQSVAFWCNPISGHATLYWYQQILGQGPKLLIQFQNNGVVDDSQLPKDRFSAERLKGVDSTLKIQPAKLEDSAVYLCASSLTQQGGNSPLHFGNGTRLTVT.

The V and J genes are TRBV4-1 and TRBJ2-7; 7 bases are a match to TRBD1. The junction had 14 bases not matched to a gene; V was cut back by 1 base and J by 2 bases. The CDR3 covers 18 residues. The germline V gene encodes CDR1 MGHRA and CDR2 YSYEKL. The CDR3 loop reads CASSQGLAETGIPYEQYF. The CDR3 DNA reads TGCGCCAGCAGCCAAGGGCTCGCCGAGACAGGGATTCCCTACGAGCAGTACTTC.

The chain recombines TRBV9 with TRBJ1-1; D remains ambiguous. The CDR3 is made up of 14 amino acids. Trimming removed 1 base from V and 1 base from J, with 8 bases in between. Germline CDR1 SGDLS, CDR2 YYNGEE. Here the CDR3 reads CASSVKAANTEAFF. Written as DNA, the CDR3 is TGTGCCAGCAGCGTAAAGGCAGCGAACACTGAAGCTTTCTTT. Filled out from reference TRBV9 and TRBJ1-1, the complete variable domain reads DSGVTQTPKHLITATGQRVTLRCSPRSGDLSVYWYQQSLDQGLQFLIQYYNGEERAKGNILERFSAQQFPDLHSELNLSSLELGDSALYFCASSVKAANTEAFFGQGTRLTVV.